Given below is one T cell receptor (beta chain) in context. What it binds is unknown. The data are from a study of cytomegalovirus exposure and HLA in healthy donors. Study-level findings and limits: Another analysis was done later, and it associated roughly 15,000 TCR beta sequences with HLA alleles at 0.05 false discovery rate. Sequences of the TCR beta chain were said to predict the HLA-A and HLA-B alleles of most subjects accurately.

CDR1 is LNHDA, CDR2 SQIVND, per germline (reference sequence). V lost 3 bases, J lost 4 bases, and 10 bases lay in between. The CDR3 extends over 14 amino acids. With 60 Vbeta and 13 Jbeta primers, the PCR was carried out. Sequenced by immunoSEQ multiplex PCR; TCRdb stores in-frame clones only, minus some. The data contain over 150,000 clones, around four fifths of them seen just once; the ten biggest clones take up approximately 6.5%. V is TRBV19 and J is TRBJ1-5, with D possibly being TRBD1 (5 bases). This TCR was sampled from a woman in her fifties or sixties in good health and CMV-seropositive. The sample taken for sequencing was PBMCs. CDR3 region: CASSIMTANQPQHF. The CDR3 DNA is TGTGCCAGTAGTATTATGACAGCTAATCAGCCCCAGCATTTT.